The rows below give T cell receptor beta chains drawn from one sample of a study of cytomegalovirus exposure and HLA in healthy donors. Method: immunoSEQ multiplex PCR; TCRdb's copy keeps in-frame clones and lacks some. In the table there are over 150,000 clones, 82% of which are singletons. Source material: PBMCs. These receptors were obtained from a man aged 45-65 years in good health and CMV-seropositive. Both conserved end residues are part of each CDR3. D genes are given only for firm matches. Some rows have no size entry. The others give once, few or many, or a class for an expanded clone.

clone_size | d_call | j_call | v_call | cdr3_nt | cdr3_aa
NA | TRBD1 | TRBJ1-5 | TRBV29-1 | TGCAGCGTTGCGGACAGGGACAATCAGCCCCAGCATTTT | CSVADRDNQPQHF
NA | TRBD1 | TRBJ2-7 | TRBV7-3 | TGTGCCAGCAGCTTAACGGGGGGGACAGGGACTCCCTACGAGCAGTACTTC | CASSLTGGTGTPYEQYF
NA | TRBD2 | TRBJ2-7 | TRBV18 | TGTGCCAGCTCACCATTGCGGGAGGTCCCCTACGAGCAGTACTTC | CASSPLREVPYEQYF
NA | TRBD1 | TRBJ2-1 | TRBV2 | TGTGCCAGCAGCAGACAGGGCTACAATGAGCAGTTCTTC | CASSRQGYNEQFF
NA | NA | TRBJ2-7 | TRBV27 | TGTGCCAGTGGAAGGCCCGGGACACCATCCTACGAGCAGTACTTC | CASGRPGTPSYEQYF
NA | NA | TRBJ2-1 | TRBV7-9 | TGTGCCAGCAGCTGGGACTTGCGTGATGAGCAGTTCTTC | CASSWDLRDEQFF
NA | NA | TRBJ1-3 | TRBV18 | TGTGCCAGCTCACCATCAGTTTCTGGAAACACCATATATTTT | CASSPSVSGNTIYF
NA | TRBD1 | TRBJ2-7 | TRBV13 | TGTGCCAGCAGCTCTCCGGGACAGGGGGCTTACGAGCAGTACTTC | CASSSPGQGAYEQYF
NA | NA | TRBJ1-5 | TRBV19 | TGTGCCAGTAGTGCGACAGTCAATCAGCCCCAGCATTTT | CASSATVNQPQHF
NA | NA | TRBJ1-2 | TRBV1 | TGCACTGGGGACAGGCCCGACCTAGGGTATGGCTACACCTTC | CTGDRPDLGYGYTF
NA | NA | TRBJ2-2 | TRBV11-1 | TGTGCCAGCGCCCCGCCAGGGATCACCGGGGAGCTGTTTTTT | CASAPPGITGELFF
NA | TRBD2 | TRBJ2-7 | TRBV2 | TGTGCCAGCCATAGCGGGAGCTCCTACGAGCAGTACTTC | CASHSGSSYEQYF
NA | TRBD2 | TRBJ2-5 | TRBV7-9 | TGTGCCAGCAGCCCAACGACTAGCGGGGACGGGACCCAGTACTTC | CASSPTTSGDGTQYF
NA | NA | TRBJ1-5 | TRBV29-1 | TGCAGCGTTGTGCACGGGGAGGGACAGCCCCAGCATTTT | CSVVHGEGQPQHF
NA | TRBD2 | TRBJ2-3 | TRBV7-9 | TGTGCCAGCAGCTTAGCGGTGCGGGGGGGTCGGGGGACAGATACGCAGTATTTT | CASSLAVRGGRGTDTQYF
NA | TRBD2 | TRBJ2-2 | TRBV5-6 | TGTGCCAGCAGCTTCGGACTAGCGGACCCCAACACCGGGGAGCTGTTTTTT | CASSFGLADPNTGELFF
NA | NA | TRBJ2-4 | TRBV10-1 | TGCGCCAGCAGTGAGTCGGTCCGGGCCAAAAACATTCAGTACTTC | CASSESVRAKNIQYF
NA | NA | TRBJ2-3 | TRBV5-6 | TGTGCCAGCAGCTTGGGTCTAGCAGAACTTACTAGCACAGATACGCAGTATTTT | CASSLGLAELTSTDTQYF
NA | TRBD1 | TRBJ1-5 | TRBV6-1 | TGTGCCAGCAGAAACCGCCGGGACAGCCATCAGCCCCAGCATTTT | CASRNRRDSHQPQHF
NA | TRBD2 | TRBJ2-1 | TRBV11-2 | TGTGCCAGCAGCGGGGGGACTACCTGGTATGAGCAGTTCTTC | CASSGGTTWYEQFF
once | TRBD1 | TRBJ1-1 | TRBV10-3 | TGTGCCATCGAGGGGACAGGGAACACTGAAGCTTTCTTT | CAIEGTGNTEAFF